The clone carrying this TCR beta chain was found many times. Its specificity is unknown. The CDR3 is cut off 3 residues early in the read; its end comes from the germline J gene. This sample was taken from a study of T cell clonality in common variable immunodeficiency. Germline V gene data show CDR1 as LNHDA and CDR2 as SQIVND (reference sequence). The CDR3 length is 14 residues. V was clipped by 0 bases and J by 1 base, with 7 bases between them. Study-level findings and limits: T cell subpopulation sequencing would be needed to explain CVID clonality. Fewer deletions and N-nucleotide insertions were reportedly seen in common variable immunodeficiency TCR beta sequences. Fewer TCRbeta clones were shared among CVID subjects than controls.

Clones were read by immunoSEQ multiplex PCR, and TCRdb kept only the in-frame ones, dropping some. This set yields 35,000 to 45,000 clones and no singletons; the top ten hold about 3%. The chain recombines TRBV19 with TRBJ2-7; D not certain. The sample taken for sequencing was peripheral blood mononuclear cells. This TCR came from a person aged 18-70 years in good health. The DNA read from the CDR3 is TGTGCCAGTAGTATAGAACACAGATCCTACGAG. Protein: CASSIEHRSYE. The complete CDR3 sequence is CASSIEHRSYEQYF.